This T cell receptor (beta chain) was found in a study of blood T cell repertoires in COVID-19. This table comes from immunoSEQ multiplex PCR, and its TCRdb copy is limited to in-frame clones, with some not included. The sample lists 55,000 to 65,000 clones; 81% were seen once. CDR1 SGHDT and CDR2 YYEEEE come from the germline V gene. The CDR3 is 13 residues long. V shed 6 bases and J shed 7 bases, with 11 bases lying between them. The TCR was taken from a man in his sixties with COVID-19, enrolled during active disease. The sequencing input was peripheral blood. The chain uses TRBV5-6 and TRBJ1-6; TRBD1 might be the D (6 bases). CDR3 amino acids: CASNRVGNSPLHF. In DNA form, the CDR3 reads TGTGCCAGCAACAGGGTTGGGAATTCACCCCTCCACTTT. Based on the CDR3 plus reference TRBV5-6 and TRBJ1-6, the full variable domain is DAGVTQSPTHLIKTRGQQVTLRCSPKSGHDTVSWYQQALGQGPQFIFQYYEEEERQRGNFPDRFSGHQFPNYSSELNVNALLLGDSALYLCASNRVGNSPLHFGNGTRLTVT.